Described below is a single TCR beta chain sequence and its context. With V trimmed by 3 bases and J by 3 bases, 4 bases remained unmatched. The germline gives CDR1 DFQATT, CDR2 SNEGSKA (reference sequence). The CDR3 runs to 13 residues. In the original processing: Researchers report that nucleated cell counts were estimated from reference gene primer amplification. Produced via immunoSEQ multiplex PCR; TCRdb's table is partial and in-frame only. The V and J calls and the clone size are those of that table, but D and trimming were determined from the DNA. The table includes about 140,000 clones, around 87% detected once. This entry comes from a study of blood T cell repertoires in COVID-19. For the study at large: Acute and convalescent COVID-19 samples came from the United States, Italy and Spain. T cells, B-cell-depleted T cells, or PBMCs provided the cDNA or gDNA that served as material.

V is TRBV20-1 and J is TRBJ1-2, with 7 bases identical to TRBD1. The sequence derives from a man aged 45-65 years with active COVID-19. The sequenced sample consisted of peripheral blood. CDR3 in amino acids: CSASRTGDYGYTF. The CDR3 DNA is TGCAGTGCTAGTCGCACAGGGGACTATGGCTACACCTTC.